This record looks at one TCR beta chain sequence and its context. As yet, its antigen is unknown. Trimming left V 10 bases short and J 7 bases short, with 10 bases between. In germline, CDR1 is SGHVS, CDR2 FNYEAQ. The CDR3 runs 11 residues. Each CDR3 protein gets one entry after TCRdb re-called the reads with MiXCR. The table has 150,000 to 200,000 distinct CDR3 sequences, 28% seen once. This specimen comes from a study of T cell repertoires in cytomegalovirus infection. Background on the study: In public TCR beta signatures, there were indications of both CMV infection and matching HLA type.

Findings of the study overall: What dominated the ex vivo response were HLA-C-restricted CMV-specific TCR beta clonotypes. Identification of carriers of CMV plus the relevant HLA was achieved through cumulative public TCR beta family frequency.

The sequenced sample was PBMCs. The TCR originated in a human donor in good health (CMV status not recorded). Some clones in this sample may be carry-over from other donors' samples. V usage is TRBV7-6 and J usage is TRBJ2-2; possible D gene TRBD1, 6 bases. The CDR3: CATVDSGELFF. The CDR3 bases are TGTGCCACCGTGGACAGCGGGGAGCTGTTTTTT.